This T cell receptor beta chain derives from a study of blood T cells in healthy people across ages. Next came a second PCR, run for roughly 6 to 11 cycles, which used a sample-barcoded 5' primer along with a J-beta primer mix. Every individual sample yielded 3 million or more paired-end reads (each containing CDR3). TCRdb used MiXCR to reprocess the 5' RACE reads, holding one entry per CDR3 protein. The data show some 930,000 distinct CDR3 sequences, around 29% seen once. This clonotype was counted between two and nine times. Germline loops: CDR1 SGHTA, CDR2 FQGNSA. The CDR3 spans 20 residues. The ends lost 3 bases at V and 5 bases at J; junction bases unmatched: 15. Separately, the same data were catalogued under a study of T cells of mothers and their children.

The rearrangement links TRBV7-2 to TRBJ2-3; TRBD2 aligns across 15 bases. The source is a middle-aged woman in good health. What was sequenced was blood. The CDR3 DNA is TGTGCCAGCAGCTTCCAGGGACTAGCGGGGGGAACGGCTCGGGGAGATACGCAGTATTTT. Protein: CASSFQGLAGGTARGDTQYF.